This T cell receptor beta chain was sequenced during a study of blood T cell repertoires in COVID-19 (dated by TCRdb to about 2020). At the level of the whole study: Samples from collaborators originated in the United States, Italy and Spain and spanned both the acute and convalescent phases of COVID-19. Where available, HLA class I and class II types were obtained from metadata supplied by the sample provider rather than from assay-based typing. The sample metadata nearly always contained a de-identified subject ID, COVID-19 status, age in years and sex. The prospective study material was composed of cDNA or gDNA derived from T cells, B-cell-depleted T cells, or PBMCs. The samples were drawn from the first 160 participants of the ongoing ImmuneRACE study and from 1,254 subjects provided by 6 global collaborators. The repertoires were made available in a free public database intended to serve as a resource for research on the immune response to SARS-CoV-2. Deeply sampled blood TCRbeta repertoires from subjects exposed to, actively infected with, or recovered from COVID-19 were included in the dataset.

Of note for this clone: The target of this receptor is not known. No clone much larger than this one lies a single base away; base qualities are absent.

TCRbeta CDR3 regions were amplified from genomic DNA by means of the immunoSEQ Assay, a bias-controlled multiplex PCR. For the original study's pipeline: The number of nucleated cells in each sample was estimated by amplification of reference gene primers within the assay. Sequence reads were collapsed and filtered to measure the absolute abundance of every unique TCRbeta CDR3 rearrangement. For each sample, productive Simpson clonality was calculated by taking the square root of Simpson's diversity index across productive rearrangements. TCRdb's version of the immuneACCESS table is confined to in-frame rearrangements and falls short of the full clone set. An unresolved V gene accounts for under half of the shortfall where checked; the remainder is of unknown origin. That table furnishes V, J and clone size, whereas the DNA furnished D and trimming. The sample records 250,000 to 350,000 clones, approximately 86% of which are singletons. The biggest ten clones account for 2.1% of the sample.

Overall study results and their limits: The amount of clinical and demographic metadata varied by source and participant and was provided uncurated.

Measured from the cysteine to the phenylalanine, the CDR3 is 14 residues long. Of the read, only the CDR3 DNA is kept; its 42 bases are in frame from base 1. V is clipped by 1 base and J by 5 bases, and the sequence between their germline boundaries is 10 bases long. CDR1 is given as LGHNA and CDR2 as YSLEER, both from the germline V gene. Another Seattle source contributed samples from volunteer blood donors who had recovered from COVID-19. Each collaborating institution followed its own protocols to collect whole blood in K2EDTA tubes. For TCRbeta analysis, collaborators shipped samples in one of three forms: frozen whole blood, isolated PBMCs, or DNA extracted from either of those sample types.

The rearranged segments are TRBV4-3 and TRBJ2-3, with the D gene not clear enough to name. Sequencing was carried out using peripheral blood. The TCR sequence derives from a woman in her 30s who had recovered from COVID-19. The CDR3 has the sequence CASSQVEAGDTQYF. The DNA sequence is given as TGCGCCAGCAGCCAAGTCGAGGCCGGAGATACGCAGTATTTT.